A selection of T cell receptor beta chains follows, all from one sample in a study of blood T cell repertoires in COVID-19. Assay used: immunoSEQ multiplex PCR; TCRdb lists only in-frame clones, some missing. Of under 20,000 clones in the sample, about 88% were seen once. The sequenced sample consisted of peripheral blood. These receptors all come from a man aged 60 to 75 with acute or convalescent COVID-19. CDR3s include the opening cysteine and the closing phenylalanine or tryptophan. D genes are given only for firm matches. Expanded clones are given a class, and other clones once, few, many or no size at all.

size: .; J: TRBJ2-1; V: TRBV5-1; D: TRBD2; DNA: TGCGCCAGCAGGGAGCCCAGCGGGAGATACAATGAGCAGTTCTTC; CDR3: CASREPSGRYNEQFF
size: .; J: TRBJ1-5; V: TRBV2; D: TRBD1; DNA: TGTGCCAGCAGTGCGGGACAGCTACAGCCCCAGCATTTT; CDR3: CASSAGQLQPQHF
size: .; J: TRBJ2-5; V: TRBV6-2/TRBV6-3; D: .; DNA: TGTGCCAGCAGTTACTCTGGCGTGGAGAAGACCCAGTACTTC; CDR3: CASSYSGVEKTQYF
size: .; J: TRBJ2-7; V: TRBV10-3; D: TRBD2; DNA: TGTGCCAGTTCTAGCGGGGGGGCTTACGAGCAGTACTTC; CDR3: CASSSGGAYEQYF
size: .; J: TRBJ2-1; V: TRBV2; D: .; DNA: TGTGCCAGCAGCTCCGACAATGAGCAGTTCTTC; CDR3: CASSSDNEQFF
size: .; J: TRBJ2-3; V: TRBV9; D: .; DNA: TGTGCCAGCGGGAGGAGGGCACCAGCAGATACGCAGTATTTT; CDR3: CASGRRAPADTQYF
size: .; J: TRBJ1-4; V: TRBV7-6; D: TRBD1; DNA: TGTGCCAGCAGCTTATTGGGGCGGGGACAGGATAATGAAAAACTGTTTTTT; CDR3: CASSLLGRGQDNEKLFF
size: .; J: TRBJ2-1; V: TRBV28; D: .; DNA: TGTGCCAGCAGTTTTAGCATGCACGGTGGCAATGAGCAGTTCTTC; CDR3: CASSFSMHGGNEQFF
size: .; J: TRBJ2-1; V: TRBV3-1/TRBV3-2; D: .; DNA: TGTGCCAGCAGCCTAGGGAGGGGGAGCCACAATGAGCAGTTCTTC; CDR3: CASSLGRGSHNEQFF
size: .; J: TRBJ2-3; V: TRBV5-1; D: TRBD2; DNA: TGCGCCAGCAGCGTGGGGGCTTCTAGCGGGGGAACAGATACGCAGTATTTT; CDR3: CASSVGASSGGTDTQYF
size: .; J: TRBJ2-6; V: TRBV18; D: .; DNA: TGTGCCAGCTCACCACGGGGCACTGGGGCCAACGTCCTGACTTTC; CDR3: CASSPRGTGANVLTF
size: .; J: TRBJ2-5; V: TRBV7-9; D: TRBD1; DNA: TGTGCCAGCAGCTCCCAGGGGGCGCCGGAGACCCAGTACTTC; CDR3: CASSSQGAPETQYF
size: .; J: TRBJ1-3; V: TRBV4-2; D: .; DNA: TGTGCCAGCAGCCAAGAGGGGAGCTCTGGAAACACCATATATTTT; CDR3: CASSQEGSSGNTIYF
size: .; J: TRBJ2-7; V: TRBV24-1; D: TRBD1; DNA: TGTGCCACCAGTGATCCTGGACAGGGGGGGTACGAGCAGTACTTC; CDR3: CATSDPGQGGYEQYF
size: once; J: TRBJ1-2; V: TRBV15; D: .; DNA: TGTGCCACCAGCTCTGACGGGAGGGATGGCTACACCTTC; CDR3: CATSSDGRDGYTF
size: .; J: TRBJ2-7; V: TRBV18; D: .; DNA: TGTGCCAGCTCAATTGACAGCTACGAGCAGTACTTC; CDR3: CASSIDSYEQYF
size: .; J: TRBJ2-7; V: TRBV2; D: .; DNA: TGTGCCAGCAGTGAAACTCTAGCCACCGAGCAGTACTTC; CDR3: CASSETLATEQYF
size: .; J: TRBJ2-2; V: TRBV19; D: TRBD2; DNA: TGTGCCAGTAGTAACGCTAGCGGGCGTATATTCACCGGGGAGCTGTTTTTT; CDR3: CASSNASGRIFTGELFF
size: .; J: TRBJ1-1; V: TRBV18; D: .; DNA: TGTGCCAGCTCACCAGTAGAAGGGGGTGAAGCTTTCTTT; CDR3: CASSPVEGGEAFF
size: .; J: TRBJ2-7; V: TRBV5-1; D: .; DNA: TGCGCCAGCAGCTTGCGAGGGGGCTCCTACGAGCAGTACTTC; CDR3: CASSLRGGSYEQYF
size: .; J: TRBJ1-1; V: TRBV5-1; D: .; DNA: TGCGCCAGCAGCTTGGGTGGGGGGAACAGGTACACTGAAGCTTTCTTT; CDR3: CASSLGGGNRYTEAFF
size: .; J: TRBJ1-4; V: TRBV6-5; D: TRBD1; DNA: TGTGCCACCAAGACAGGGGCAACTAATGAAAAACTGTTTTTT; CDR3: CATKTGATNEKLFF
size: .; J: TRBJ1-1; V: TRBV14; D: .; DNA: TGTGCCAGCAGCCAAGAGGGCCGCCATCTGAGGGTTAACACTGAAGCTTTCTTT; CDR3: CASSQEGRHLRVNTEAFF
size: .; J: TRBJ1-1; V: TRBV10-2; D: .; DNA: TGCGCCAGCAGTGAGTTGGGGGGGCGGAGTGAAGCTTTCTTT; CDR3: CASSELGGRSEAFF